This TCR beta chain was recovered during a study of graft-versus-host responses after intestinal transplantation. On this clone: Its antigen remains unknown.

Germline assignment: CDR1 SGHTA and CDR2 FQGNSA. CDR3 size: 13 residues. V shed 9 bases and J 5 bases; nucleotides not matched to a gene: 7. Sequencing was performed with immunoSEQ multiplex PCR; in TCRdb, only in-frame clones are kept and a portion is missing. The repertoire includes 70,000 to 95,000 clones, 85% to 90% of them detected once, and around 0.1% sits in the top ten. The source material was unstimulated CD4+ T cells sorted from spleen or lymph node cells, sampled before intestinal transplant. The TCR sequence derives from a human donor who received an intestinal transplant. The V gene is TRBV7-2, the J gene TRBJ1-2; 9 nucleotides agree with TRBD1. The CDR3 DNA follows: TGTGCCAGAACACAGGGGGCCCGGTATGGCTACACCTTC. Protein sequence: CARTQGARYGYTF. Drawing the rest from reference TRBV7-2 and TRBJ1-2, the complete variable domain is GAGVSQSPSNKVTEKGKDVELRCDPISGHTALYWYRQSLGQGLEFLIYFQGNSAPDKSGLPSDRFSAERTGGSVSTLTIQRTQQEDSAVYLCARTQGARYGYTFGSGTRLTVV.